These T cell receptor beta chains were read from a single sample in a study of blood T cell repertoires in COVID-19. Here immunoSEQ multiplex PCR was the method, and the copy in TCRdb shows in-frame clones only, minus some. This table holds some 190,000 clones, 86% found once. Sequenced material: PBMCs or T cells enriched from blood (not recorded which). The source is a man aged 40-55 years with acute COVID-19. Both conserved end residues are trimmed from each CDR3.

V gene: TRBV3-1/TRBV3-2
J gene: TRBJ2-7
CDR3 protein: ASSALNEEY

V gene: TRBV5-1
J gene: TRBJ1-4
CDR3 protein: ASSLETGKEKLF

V gene: TRBV9
J gene: TRBJ1-2
CDR3 protein: ASSVAGAGTGRLYGYT

V gene: TRBV27
J gene: TRBJ2-7
CDR3 protein: ASSLAGAHYEQY

V gene: TRBV18
J gene: TRBJ1-1
CDR3 protein: ASSQSGNTEAF

V gene: TRBV7-2
J gene: TRBJ1-1
CDR3 protein: ASSRQGRNTEAF

V gene: TRBV10-2
J gene: TRBJ2-7
CDR3 protein: ASNPGHYEQY

V gene: TRBV28
J gene: TRBJ2-5
CDR3 protein: ASSLPGLEETQY

V gene: TRBV7-2
J gene: TRBJ2-3
CDR3 protein: ASSFGGSSDTQY

V gene: TRBV27
J gene: TRBJ2-1
CDR3 protein: ATFQSGLTIQSSYNEQF

V gene: TRBV7-8
J gene: TRBJ2-5
CDR3 protein: ASSLGALGGETQY

V gene: TRBV29-1
J gene: TRBJ2-7
CDR3 protein: SVRQTGNVWEQY

V gene: TRBV7-3
J gene: TRBJ1-1
CDR3 protein: ASSLTSGDGAEAF

V gene: TRBV29-1
J gene: TRBJ2-3
CDR3 protein: SVATGVGDTQY

V gene: TRBV11-2
J gene: TRBJ2-7
CDR3 protein: ASRGAGGPSYEQY

V gene: TRBV28
J gene: TRBJ1-3
CDR3 protein: ASRAGGGNTIY

V gene: TRBV4-3
J gene: TRBJ2-7
CDR3 protein: ASSQRTSGSYEQY